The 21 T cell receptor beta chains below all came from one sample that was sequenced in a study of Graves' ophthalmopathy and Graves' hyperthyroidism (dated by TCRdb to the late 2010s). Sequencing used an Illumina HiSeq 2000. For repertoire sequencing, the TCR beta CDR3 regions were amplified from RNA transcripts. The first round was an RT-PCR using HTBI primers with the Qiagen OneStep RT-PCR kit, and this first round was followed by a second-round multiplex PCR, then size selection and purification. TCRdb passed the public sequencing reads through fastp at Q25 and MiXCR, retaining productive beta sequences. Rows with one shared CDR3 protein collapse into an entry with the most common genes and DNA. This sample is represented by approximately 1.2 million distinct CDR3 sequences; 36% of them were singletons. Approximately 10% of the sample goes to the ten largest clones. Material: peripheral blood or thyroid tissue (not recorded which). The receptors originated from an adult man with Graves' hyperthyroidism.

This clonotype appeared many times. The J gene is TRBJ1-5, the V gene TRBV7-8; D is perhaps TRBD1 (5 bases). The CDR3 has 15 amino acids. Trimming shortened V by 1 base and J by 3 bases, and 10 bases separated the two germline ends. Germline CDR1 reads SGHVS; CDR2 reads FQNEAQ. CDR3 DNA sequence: TGTGCCAGCAGCTTAGGGATGGGGGTCAATCAGCCCCAGCATTTT. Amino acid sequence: CASSLGMGVNQPQHF.

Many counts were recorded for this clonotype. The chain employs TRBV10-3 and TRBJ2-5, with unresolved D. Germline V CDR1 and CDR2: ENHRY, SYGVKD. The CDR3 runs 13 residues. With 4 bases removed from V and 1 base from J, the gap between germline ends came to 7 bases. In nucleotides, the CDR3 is TGTGCCATCAGTGGGGTGGTCCAAGAGACCCAGTACTTC. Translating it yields CAISGVVQETQYF.

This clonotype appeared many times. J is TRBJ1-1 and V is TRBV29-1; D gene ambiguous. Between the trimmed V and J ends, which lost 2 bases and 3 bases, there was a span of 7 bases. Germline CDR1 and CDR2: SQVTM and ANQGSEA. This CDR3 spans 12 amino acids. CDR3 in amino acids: CSVEPQYTEAFF. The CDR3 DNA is TGCAGCGTTGAACCTCAGTACACTGAAGCTTTCTTT.

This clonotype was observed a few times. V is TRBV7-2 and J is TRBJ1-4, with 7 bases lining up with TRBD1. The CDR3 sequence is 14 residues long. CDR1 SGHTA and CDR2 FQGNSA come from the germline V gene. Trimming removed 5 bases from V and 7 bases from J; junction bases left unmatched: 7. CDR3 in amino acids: CASSQKTGFEKLFF. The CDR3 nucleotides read TGTGCCAGCAGCCAGAAGACAGGGTTTGAAAAACTGTTTTTT. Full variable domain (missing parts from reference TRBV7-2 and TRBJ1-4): GAGVSQSPSNKVTEKGKDVELRCDPISGHTALYWYRQSLGQGLEFLIYFQGNSAPDKSGLPSDRFSAERTGGSVSTLTIQRTQQEDSAVYLCASSQKTGFEKLFFGSGTQLSVL.

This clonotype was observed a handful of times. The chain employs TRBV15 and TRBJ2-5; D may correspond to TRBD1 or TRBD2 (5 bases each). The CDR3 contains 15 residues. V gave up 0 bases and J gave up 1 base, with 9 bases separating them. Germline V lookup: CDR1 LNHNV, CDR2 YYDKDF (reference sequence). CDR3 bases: TGTGCCACCAGCAGAGATCCTGGGACCCAAGAGACCCAGTACTTC. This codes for CATSRDPGTQETQYF.

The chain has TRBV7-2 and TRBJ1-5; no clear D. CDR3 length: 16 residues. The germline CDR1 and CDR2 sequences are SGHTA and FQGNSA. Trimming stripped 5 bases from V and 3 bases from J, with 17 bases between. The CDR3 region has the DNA TGTGCCAGCAGCCATGGGCCAGAAAGATTCAATCAGCCCCAGCATTTT. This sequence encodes CASSHGPERFNQPQHF.

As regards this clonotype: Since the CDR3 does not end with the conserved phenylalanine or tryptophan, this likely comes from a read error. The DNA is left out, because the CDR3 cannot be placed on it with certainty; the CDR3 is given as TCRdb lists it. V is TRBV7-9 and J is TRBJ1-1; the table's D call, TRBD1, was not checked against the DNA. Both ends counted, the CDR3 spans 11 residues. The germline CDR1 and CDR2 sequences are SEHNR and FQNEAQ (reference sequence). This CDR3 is CASSGRDSANY.

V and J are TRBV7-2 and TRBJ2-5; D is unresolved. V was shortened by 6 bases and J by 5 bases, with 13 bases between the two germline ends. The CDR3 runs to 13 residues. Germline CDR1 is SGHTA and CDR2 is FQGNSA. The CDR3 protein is CASSRDGYETQYF. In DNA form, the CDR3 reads TGTGCCAGCAGTCGTGACGGGTATGAGACCCAGTACTTC.

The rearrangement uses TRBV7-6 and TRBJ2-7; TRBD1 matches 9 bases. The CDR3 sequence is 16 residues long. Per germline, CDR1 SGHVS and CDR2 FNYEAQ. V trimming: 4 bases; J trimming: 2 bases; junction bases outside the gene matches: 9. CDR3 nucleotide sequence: TGTGCCAGCAGCTCGGGTGACAGGGGGAAGACCTACGAGCAGTACTTC. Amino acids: CASSSGDRGKTYEQYF.

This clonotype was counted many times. CDR3 residues: CSVDWEYEQYF. CDR3 DNA: TGCAGCGTTGATTGGGAATACGAGCAGTACTTC. V usage is TRBV29-1 and J usage is TRBJ2-7, with no clear D. CDR1 is SQVTM and CDR2 is ANQGSEA in the germline V gene. The CDR3 totals 11 residues. The ends were cut back, 3 bases at V and 4 bases at J, with 7 bases in the middle.

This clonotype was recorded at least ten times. The CDR3 sequence: CSLGGNTEAFF. The CDR3 coding sequence is TGCAGCTTGGGTGGGAACACTGAAGCTTTCTTT. This chain connects TRBV29-1 to TRBJ1-1; D ambiguous. The germline V gene has CDR1 SQVTM and CDR2 ANQGSEA. V lost 8 bases, J lost 1 base, and 8 bases lay in between. This CDR3 spans 11 amino acids.

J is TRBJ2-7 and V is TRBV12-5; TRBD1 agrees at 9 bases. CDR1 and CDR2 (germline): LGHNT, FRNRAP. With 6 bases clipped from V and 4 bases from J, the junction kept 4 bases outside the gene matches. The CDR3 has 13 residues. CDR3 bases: TGTGCTAGTGGACAGGGGGCGGGTTACGAGCAGTACTTC. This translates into CASGQGAGYEQYF.

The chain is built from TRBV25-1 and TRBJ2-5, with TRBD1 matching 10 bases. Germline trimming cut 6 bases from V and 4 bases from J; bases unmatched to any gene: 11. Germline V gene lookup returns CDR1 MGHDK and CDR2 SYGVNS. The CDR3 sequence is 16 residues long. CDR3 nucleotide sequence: TGTGCCAGCAGCTTGGCGTCGACAGGGGGCGGAGAGACCCAGTACTTC. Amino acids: CASSLASTGGGETQYF.

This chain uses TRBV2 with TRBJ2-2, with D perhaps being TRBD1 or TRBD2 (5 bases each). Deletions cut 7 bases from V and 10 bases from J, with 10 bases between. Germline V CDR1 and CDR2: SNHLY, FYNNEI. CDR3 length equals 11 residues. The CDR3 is CASTLGEELFF. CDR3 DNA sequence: TGTGCCAGCACCCTGGGGGAGGAGCTGTTTTTT.

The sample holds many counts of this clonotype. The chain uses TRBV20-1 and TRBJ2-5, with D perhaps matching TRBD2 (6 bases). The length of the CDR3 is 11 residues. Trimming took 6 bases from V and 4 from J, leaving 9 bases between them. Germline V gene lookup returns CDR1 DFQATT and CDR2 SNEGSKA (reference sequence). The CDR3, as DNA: TGCAGTGCCTTGGGGGGAGAGACCCAGTACTTC. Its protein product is CSALGGETQYF.

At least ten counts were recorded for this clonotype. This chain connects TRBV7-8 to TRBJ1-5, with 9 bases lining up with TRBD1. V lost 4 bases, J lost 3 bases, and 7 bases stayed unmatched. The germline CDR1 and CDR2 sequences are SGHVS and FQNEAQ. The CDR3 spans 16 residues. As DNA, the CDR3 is TGTGCCAGCAGCTCCAGCGGACAGGGGTTCAATCAGCCCCAGCATTTT. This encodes CASSSSGQGFNQPQHF.

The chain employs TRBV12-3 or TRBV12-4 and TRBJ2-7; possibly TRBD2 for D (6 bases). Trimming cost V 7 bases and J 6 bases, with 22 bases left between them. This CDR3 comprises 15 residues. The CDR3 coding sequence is TGTGCCAGCACCAACGGAGGGCAACACCCAGCCGAGCAGTACTTC. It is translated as CASTNGGQHPAEQYF.

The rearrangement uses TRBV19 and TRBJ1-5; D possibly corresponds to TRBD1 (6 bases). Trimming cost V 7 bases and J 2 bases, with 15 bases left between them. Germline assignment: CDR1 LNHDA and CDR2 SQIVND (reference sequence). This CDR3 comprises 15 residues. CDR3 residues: CASILTGGGNQPQHF. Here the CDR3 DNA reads TGTGCCAGTATTCTGACAGGTGGGGGCAATCAGCCCCAGCATTTT.

CDR3 sequence (DNA): TGCAGCGTTCTGGTCAGGGGCGGCTACGAGCAGTACTTC. Protein product: CSVLVRGGYEQYF. V is TRBV29-1 and J is TRBJ2-7; possible D gene TRBD1, 6 bases. CDR1 and CDR2 (germline): SQVTM, ANQGSEA. V lost 5 bases, J lost 3 bases, and 14 bases lay in between. The CDR3 has 13 residues.

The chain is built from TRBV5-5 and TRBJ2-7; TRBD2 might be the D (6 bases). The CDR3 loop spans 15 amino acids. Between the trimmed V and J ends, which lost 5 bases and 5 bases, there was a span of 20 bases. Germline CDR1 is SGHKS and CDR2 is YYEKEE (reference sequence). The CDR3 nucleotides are TGTGCCAGCAGTTCGAGGAGCGGGCCCCGGAACGAGCAGTACTTC. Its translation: CASSSRSGPRNEQYF.

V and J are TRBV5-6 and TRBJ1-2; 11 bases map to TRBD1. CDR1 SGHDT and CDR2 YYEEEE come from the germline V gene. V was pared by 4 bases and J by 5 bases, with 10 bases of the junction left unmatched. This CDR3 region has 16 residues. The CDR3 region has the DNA TGTGCCAGCAGCCCTGGGACAGGGGGTGCCCTTTATGGCTACACCTTC. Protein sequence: CASSPGTGGALYGYTF.